The clone carrying this T cell receptor (beta chain) was counted at least ten times. Its specificity is unknown. This entry belongs to a study of read filtering for tumor transcriptome and immune sequencing. Study-level information: By R-ISS, stages I, II and III held around 8, 15 and 7 patients. Study conclusions and caveats: The CD138-negative fraction was mixed bone marrow immune cells, not pure T cells.

CDR3 length: 13 amino acids. Trimming cost V 10 bases and J 7 bases, with 19 bases left between them. Germline loops: CDR1 MNHEY, CDR2 SMNVEV (reference sequence). Molecular barcoded adaptors covering alpha/delta and beta/gamma chains were used on approximately 440 ng RNA. TCRdb re-analysed the reads in MiXCR, keeping a single row per CDR3 protein. This sample has around 48,000 distinct CDR3 sequences, with roughly 19% found just once. The sample consisted of a population of CD138-negative cells sorted from bone marrow. The V gene is TRBV27, the J gene TRBJ2-5; a weak D match, TRBD1 (6 bases). The TCR was taken from a donor aged 40 or older with multiple myeloma. CDR3 in amino acids: CATRLQGQGTQYF. In nucleotides, the CDR3 is TGTGCCACCCGGCTGCAGGGGCAGGGGACCCAGTACTTC.